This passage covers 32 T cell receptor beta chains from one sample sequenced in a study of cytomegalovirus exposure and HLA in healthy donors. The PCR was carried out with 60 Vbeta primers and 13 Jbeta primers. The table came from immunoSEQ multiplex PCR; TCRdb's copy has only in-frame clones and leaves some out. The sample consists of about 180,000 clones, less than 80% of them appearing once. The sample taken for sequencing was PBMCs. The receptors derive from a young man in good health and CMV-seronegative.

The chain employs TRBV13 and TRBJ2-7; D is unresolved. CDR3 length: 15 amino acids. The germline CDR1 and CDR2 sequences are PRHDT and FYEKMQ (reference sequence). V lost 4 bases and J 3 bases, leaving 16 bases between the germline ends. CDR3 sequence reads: CASSSGQSSFYEQYF. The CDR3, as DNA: TGTGCCAGCAGCTCTGGCCAGTCATCGTTCTACGAGCAGTACTTC.

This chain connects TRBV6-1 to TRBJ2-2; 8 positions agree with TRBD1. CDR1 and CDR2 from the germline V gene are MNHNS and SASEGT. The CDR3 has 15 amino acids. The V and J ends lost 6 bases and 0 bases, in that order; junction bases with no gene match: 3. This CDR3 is CASRVTGANTGELFF. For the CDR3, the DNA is TGTGCCAGCAGGGTGACAGGGGCGAACACCGGGGAGCTGTTTTTT.

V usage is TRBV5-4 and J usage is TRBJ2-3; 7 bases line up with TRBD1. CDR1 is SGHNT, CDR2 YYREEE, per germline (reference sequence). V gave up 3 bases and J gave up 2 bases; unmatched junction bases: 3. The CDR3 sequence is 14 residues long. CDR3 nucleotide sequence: TGTGCCAGCAGCTCGGGACAGCTCACAGATACGCAGTATTTT. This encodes CASSSGQLTDTQYF.

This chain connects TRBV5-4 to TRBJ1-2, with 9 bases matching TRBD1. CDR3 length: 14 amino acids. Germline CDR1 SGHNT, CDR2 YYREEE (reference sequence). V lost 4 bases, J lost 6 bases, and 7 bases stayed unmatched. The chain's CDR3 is CASSGGQGRDGYTF. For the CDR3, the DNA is TGTGCCAGCAGCGGTGGACAGGGGAGAGATGGCTACACCTTC.

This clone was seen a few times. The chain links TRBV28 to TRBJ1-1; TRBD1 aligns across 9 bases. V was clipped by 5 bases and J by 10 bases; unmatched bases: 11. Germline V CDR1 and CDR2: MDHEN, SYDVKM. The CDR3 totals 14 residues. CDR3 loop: CASSLPGTGLRAFF. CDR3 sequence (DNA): TGTGCCAGCAGTCTGCCCGGGACAGGGCTTCGAGCTTTCTTT.

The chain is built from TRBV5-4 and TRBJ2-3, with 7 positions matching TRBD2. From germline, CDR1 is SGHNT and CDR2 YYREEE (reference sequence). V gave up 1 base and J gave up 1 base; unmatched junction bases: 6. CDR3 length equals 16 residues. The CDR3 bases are TGTGCCAGCAGCTTGACGGCGGGAGCACGCACAGATACGCAGTATTTT. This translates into CASSLTAGARTDTQYF.

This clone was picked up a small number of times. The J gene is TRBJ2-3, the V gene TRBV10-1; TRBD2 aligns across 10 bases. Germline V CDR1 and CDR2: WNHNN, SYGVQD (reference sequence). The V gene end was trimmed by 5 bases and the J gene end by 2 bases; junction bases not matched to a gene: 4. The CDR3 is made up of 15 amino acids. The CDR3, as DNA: TGCGCCAGCAGTCTAGCGGGAGAAGCCACAGATACGCAGTATTTT. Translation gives CASSLAGEATDTQYF.

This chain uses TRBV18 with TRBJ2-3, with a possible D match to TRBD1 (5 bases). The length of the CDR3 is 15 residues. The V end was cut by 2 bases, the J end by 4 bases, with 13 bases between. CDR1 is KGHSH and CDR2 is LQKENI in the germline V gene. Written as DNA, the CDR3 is TGTGCCAGCTCACCATTGCAGGGTAATCCAGATACGCAGTATTTT. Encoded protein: CASSPLQGNPDTQYF.

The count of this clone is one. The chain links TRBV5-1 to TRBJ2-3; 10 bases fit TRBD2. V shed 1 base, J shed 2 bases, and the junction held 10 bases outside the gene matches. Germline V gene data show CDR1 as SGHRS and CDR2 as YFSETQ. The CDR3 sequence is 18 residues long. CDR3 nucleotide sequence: TGCGCCAGCAGCTTGAGAATAGCGGGGGGCGGCCACACAGATACGCAGTATTTT. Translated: CASSLRIAGGGHTDTQYF. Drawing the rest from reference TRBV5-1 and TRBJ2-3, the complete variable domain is KAGVTQTPRYLIKTRGQQVTLSCSPISGHRSVSWYQQTPGQGLQFLFEYFSETQRNKGNFPGRFSGRQFSNSRSEMNVSTLELGDSALYLCASSLRIAGGGHTDTQYFGPGTRLTVL.

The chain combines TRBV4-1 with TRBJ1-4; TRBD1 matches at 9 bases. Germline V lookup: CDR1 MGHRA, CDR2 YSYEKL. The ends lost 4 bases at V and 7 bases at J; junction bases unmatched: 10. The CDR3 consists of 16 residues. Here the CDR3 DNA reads TGCGCCAGCAGCCCGACATCCCGGACAGGGGCTGAAAAACTGTTTTTT. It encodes CASSPTSRTGAEKLFF.

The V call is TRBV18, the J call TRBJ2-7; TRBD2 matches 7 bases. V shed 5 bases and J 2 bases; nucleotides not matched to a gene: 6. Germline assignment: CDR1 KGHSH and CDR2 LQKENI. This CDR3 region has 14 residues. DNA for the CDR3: TGTGCCAGCTCATCCCACCGGGGGGCCTACGAGCAGTACTTC. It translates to CASSSHRGAYEQYF.

The DNA for the CDR3 is TGCGCCAGCAGATCTCCAGGTTCAACTAATGAAAAACTGTTTTTT. This sequence encodes CASRSPGSTNEKLFF. V usage is TRBV4-1 and J usage is TRBJ1-4; no clear D. V lost 6 bases and J lost 0, with 11 bases in between. This CDR3 contains 15 residues. Germline assignment: CDR1 MGHRA and CDR2 YSYEKL.

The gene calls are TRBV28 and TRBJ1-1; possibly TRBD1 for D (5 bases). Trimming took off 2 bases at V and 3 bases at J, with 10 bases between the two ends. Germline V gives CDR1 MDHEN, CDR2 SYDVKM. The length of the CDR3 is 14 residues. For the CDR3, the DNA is TGTGCCAGCAGTTTAGGGGGACTGGACACTGAAGCTTTCTTT. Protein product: CASSLGGLDTEAFF. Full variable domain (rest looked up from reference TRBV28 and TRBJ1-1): DVKVTQSSRYLVKRTGEKVFLECVQDMDHENMFWYRQDPGLGLRLIYFSYDVKMKEKGDIPEGYSVSREKKERFSLILESASTNQTSMYLCASSLGGLDTEAFFGQGTRLTVV.

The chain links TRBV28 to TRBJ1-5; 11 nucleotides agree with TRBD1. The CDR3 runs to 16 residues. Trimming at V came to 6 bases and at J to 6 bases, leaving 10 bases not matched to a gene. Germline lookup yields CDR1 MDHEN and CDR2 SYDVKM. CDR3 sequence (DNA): TGTGCCAGCAGCCTACCAGGGGGACAGGGGGGTCAGCCCCAGCATTTT. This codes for CASSLPGGQGGQPQHF.

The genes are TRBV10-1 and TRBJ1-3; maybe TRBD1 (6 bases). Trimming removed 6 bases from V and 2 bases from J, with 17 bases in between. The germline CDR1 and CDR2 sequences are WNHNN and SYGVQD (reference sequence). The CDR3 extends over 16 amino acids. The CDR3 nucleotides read TGCGCCAGCAGCCAGTACAGGGAAGGTGCTGGAAACACCATATATTTT. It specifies CASSQYREGAGNTIYF.

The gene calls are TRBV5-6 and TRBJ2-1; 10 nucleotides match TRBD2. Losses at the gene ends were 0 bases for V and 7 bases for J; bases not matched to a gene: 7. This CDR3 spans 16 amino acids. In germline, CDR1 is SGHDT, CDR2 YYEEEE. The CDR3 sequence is CASSLEVLAGVNEQFF. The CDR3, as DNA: TGTGCCAGCAGCTTGGAGGTTCTAGCGGGGGTGAATGAGCAGTTCTTC.

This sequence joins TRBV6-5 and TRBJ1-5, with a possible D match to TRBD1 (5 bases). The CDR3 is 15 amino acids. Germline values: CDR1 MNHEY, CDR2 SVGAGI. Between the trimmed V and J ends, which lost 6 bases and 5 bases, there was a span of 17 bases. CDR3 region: CASSRDGGDYQPQHF. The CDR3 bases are TGTGCCAGCAGCCGGGACGGCGGGGATTATCAGCCCCAGCATTTT.

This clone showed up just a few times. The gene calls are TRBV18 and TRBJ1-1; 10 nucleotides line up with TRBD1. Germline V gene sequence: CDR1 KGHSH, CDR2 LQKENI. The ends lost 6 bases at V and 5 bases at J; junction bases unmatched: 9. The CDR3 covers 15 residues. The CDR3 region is CASSPRQGAETEAFF. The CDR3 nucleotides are TGTGCCAGCTCCCCGAGACAGGGGGCGGAGACTGAAGCTTTCTTT.

CDR3 in DNA: TGTGCCAGCAGTCTCAGAAACAGGGATAATTCACCCCTCCACTTT. Translating it yields CASSLRNRDNSPLHF. V is TRBV28 and J is TRBJ1-6; possibly TRBD1 for D (6 bases). Germline CDR1 MDHEN, CDR2 SYDVKM. The CDR3 is made up of 15 amino acids. V lost 5 bases to trimming and J lost 5 bases, with 13 bases between them.

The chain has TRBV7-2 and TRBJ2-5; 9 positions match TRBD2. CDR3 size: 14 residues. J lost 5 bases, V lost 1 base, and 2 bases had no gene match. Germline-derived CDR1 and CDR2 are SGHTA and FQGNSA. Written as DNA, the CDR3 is TGTGCCAGCAGCTTAGGCGGGGGGGCCGAGACCCAGTACTTC. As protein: CASSLGGGAETQYF.

The CDR3 nucleotides are TGTGCCAGTAGTATAGGACAGGGCAAAGGCCCCCAGCATTTT. This gives the protein CASSIGQGKGPQHF. This chain connects TRBV19 to TRBJ1-5, with 7 positions matching TRBD1. Germline values: CDR1 LNHDA, CDR2 SQIVND (reference sequence). With V trimmed by 1 base and J by 10 bases, 7 bases remained unmatched. This CDR3 spans 14 amino acids.

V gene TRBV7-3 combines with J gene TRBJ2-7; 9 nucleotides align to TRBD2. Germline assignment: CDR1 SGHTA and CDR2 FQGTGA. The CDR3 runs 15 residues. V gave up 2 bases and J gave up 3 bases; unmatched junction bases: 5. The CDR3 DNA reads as TGTGCCAGCAGCTTAGTAGCGGGGGTAAGCTACGAGCAGTACTTC. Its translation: CASSLVAGVSYEQYF.

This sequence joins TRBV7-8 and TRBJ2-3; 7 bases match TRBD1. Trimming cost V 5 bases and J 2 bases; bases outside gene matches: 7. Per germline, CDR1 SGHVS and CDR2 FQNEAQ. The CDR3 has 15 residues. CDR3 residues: CASSKGQSPTDTQYF. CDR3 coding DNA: TGTGCCAGCAGCAAGGGACAGTCCCCCACAGATACGCAGTATTTT.

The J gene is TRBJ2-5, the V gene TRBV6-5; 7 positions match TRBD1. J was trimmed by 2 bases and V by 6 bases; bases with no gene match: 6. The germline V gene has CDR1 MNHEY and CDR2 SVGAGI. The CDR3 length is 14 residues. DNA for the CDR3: TGTGCCAGCAGATCAGGACAGGTACAAGAGACCCAGTACTTC. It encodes CASRSGQVQETQYF.

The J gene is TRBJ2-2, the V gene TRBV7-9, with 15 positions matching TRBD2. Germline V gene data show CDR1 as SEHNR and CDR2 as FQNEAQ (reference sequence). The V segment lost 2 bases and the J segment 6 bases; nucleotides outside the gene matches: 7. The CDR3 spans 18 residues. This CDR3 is CASSLRTSGRARAGELFF. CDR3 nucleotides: TGTGCCAGCAGCTTACGGACTAGCGGGAGGGCCAGAGCCGGGGAGCTGTTTTTT.

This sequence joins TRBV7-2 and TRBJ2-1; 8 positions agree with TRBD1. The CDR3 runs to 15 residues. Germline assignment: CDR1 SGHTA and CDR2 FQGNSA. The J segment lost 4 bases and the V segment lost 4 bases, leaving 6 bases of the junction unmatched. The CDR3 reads CASSSRRDRYNEQFF. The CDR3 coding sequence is TGTGCCAGCAGCTCACGGCGGGACAGGTACAATGAGCAGTTCTTC.

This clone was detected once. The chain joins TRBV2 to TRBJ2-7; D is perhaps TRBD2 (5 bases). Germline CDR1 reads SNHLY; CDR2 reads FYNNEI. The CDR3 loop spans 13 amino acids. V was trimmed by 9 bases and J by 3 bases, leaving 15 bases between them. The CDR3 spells CASAGLAGYEQYF. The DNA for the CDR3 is TGTGCCAGTGCTGGACTCGCCGGCTACGAGCAGTACTTC.

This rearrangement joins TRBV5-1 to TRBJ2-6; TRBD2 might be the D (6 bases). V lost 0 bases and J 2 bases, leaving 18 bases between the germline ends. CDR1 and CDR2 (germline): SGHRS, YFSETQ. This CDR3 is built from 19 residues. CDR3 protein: CASSLVAAGEVPGANVLTF. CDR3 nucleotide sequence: TGCGCCAGCAGCTTGGTGGCTGCTGGGGAGGTGCCTGGGGCCAACGTCCTGACTTTC.

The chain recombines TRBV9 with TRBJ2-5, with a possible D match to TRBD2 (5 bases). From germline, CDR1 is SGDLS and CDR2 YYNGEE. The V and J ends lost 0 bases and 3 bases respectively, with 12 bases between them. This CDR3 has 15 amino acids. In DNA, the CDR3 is TGTGCCAGCAGCGTAGATCCCATGGAGGAAGAGACCCAGTACTTC. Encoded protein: CASSVDPMEEETQYF.

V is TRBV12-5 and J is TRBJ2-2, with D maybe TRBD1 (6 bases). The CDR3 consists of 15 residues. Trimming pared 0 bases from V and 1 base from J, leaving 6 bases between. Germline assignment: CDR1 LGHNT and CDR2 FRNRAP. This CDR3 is CASGLVQGNTGELFF. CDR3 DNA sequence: TGTGCTAGTGGTTTGGTACAGGGGAACACCGGGGAGCTGTTTTTT. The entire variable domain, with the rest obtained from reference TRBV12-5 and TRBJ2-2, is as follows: DARVTQTPRHKVTEMGQEVTMRCQPILGHNTVFWYRQTMMQGLELLAYFRNRAPLDDSGMPKDRFSAEMPDATLATLKIQPSEPRDSAVYFCASGLVQGNTGELFFGEGSRLTVL.

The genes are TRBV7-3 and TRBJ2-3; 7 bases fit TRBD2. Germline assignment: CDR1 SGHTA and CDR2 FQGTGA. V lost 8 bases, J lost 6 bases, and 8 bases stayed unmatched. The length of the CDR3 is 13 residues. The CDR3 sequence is CASGVGGGDTQYF. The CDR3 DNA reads TGTGCCAGCGGCGTGGGCGGGGGTGATACGCAGTATTTT. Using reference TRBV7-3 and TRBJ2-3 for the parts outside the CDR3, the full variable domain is GAGVSQTPSNKVTEKGKYVELRCDPISGHTALYWYRQSLGQGPEFLIYFQGTGAADDSGLPNDRFFAVRPEGSVSTLKIQRTERGDSAVYLCASGVGGGDTQYFGPGTRLTVL.

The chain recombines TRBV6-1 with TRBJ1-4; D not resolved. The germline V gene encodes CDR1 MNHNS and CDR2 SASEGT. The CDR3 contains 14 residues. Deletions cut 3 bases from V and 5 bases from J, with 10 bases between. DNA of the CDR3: TGTGCCAGCAGTGACCTCGGGAGAAATGAAAAACTGTTTTTT. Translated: CASSDLGRNEKLFF.